A selection of T cell receptor beta chains follows, all from one sample in a study of T-cell memory formation after mild COVID-19. TCRdb itself ran the 5' RACE reads through MiXCR, one entry per CDR3 protein. The sample shows roughly 610,000 distinct CDR3 sequences, around 16% of them seen only once. Sequencing was carried out using PBMCs or a T cell subset sorted from them (not recorded which). Every receptor here comes from an adult woman who had mild COVID-19 (a few samples of this study predate the infection). Cell type and time point are not known. CDR3s include the opening cysteine and the closing phenylalanine or tryptophan. D genes are given only for firm matches. Size values are once, few and many counts, or a class for expanded clones, and some rows have none.

abundance: NA
d_gene: NA
j_gene: TRBJ2-5
v_gene: TRBV24-1
CDR3nt: TGTGCCACCAGTGATCGAGGCGGGGGCTCCCAAGAGACCCAGTACTTC
CDR3aa: CATSDRGGGSQETQYF

abundance: NA
d_gene: NA
j_gene: TRBJ2-3
v_gene: TRBV11-3
CDR3nt: TGTGCCAGCAGCCACCGACTAGGAGCTTACACAGATACGCAGTATTTT
CDR3aa: CASSHRLGAYTDTQYF

abundance: few
d_gene: TRBD1
j_gene: TRBJ2-7
v_gene: TRBV4-1
CDR3nt: TGCGCCAGCAGCCAAGATATCGGGACAGGGACCTACGAGCAGTACTTC
CDR3aa: CASSQDIGTGTYEQYF

abundance: NA
d_gene: TRBD1
j_gene: TRBJ2-5
v_gene: TRBV11-2
CDR3nt: TGTGCCAGCAGCTTAGATCTCGCCGTCAGCCAGGGGGCCCAGTACTTC
CDR3aa: CASSLDLAVSQGAQYF

abundance: NA
d_gene: NA
j_gene: TRBJ1-1
v_gene: TRBV5-1
CDR3nt: TGCGCCAGCAGCTTTTCTGACCAGAACACTGAAGCTTTCTTT
CDR3aa: CASSFSDQNTEAFF

abundance: few
d_gene: NA
j_gene: TRBJ2-1
v_gene: TRBV7-8
CDR3nt: TGTGCCAGCAGCACAGAAGTCCAGGTTTACAATGAGCAGTTCTTC
CDR3aa: CASSTEVQVYNEQFF

abundance: NA
d_gene: TRBD2
j_gene: TRBJ2-7
v_gene: TRBV2
CDR3nt: TGTGCCAGCAGACCCATAGCGGGAGGGTACTCCTACGAGCAGTACTTC
CDR3aa: CASRPIAGGYSYEQYF

abundance: NA
d_gene: NA
j_gene: TRBJ2-2
v_gene: TRBV4-3
CDR3nt: TGCGCCAGCAGCCAACAGGGCTGGACCGGGGAGCTGTTTTTT
CDR3aa: CASSQQGWTGELFF

abundance: NA
d_gene: TRBD1
j_gene: TRBJ2-1
v_gene: TRBV7-9
CDR3nt: TGTGCCAGCCGGGACAGGAGAAACAATGAGCAGTTCTTC
CDR3aa: CASRDRRNNEQFF

abundance: NA
d_gene: NA
j_gene: TRBJ2-3
v_gene: TRBV6-5
CDR3nt: TGTGCCAGCAGTTATGAGCGATGGGCCGATACGCAGTATTTT
CDR3aa: CASSYERWADTQYF

abundance: NA
d_gene: TRBD2
j_gene: TRBJ2-1
v_gene: TRBV20-1
CDR3nt: TGCAGTGCTAGGCAGCGAGCGGGAGCATCCTACAATGAGCAGTTCTTC
CDR3aa: CSARQRAGASYNEQFF

abundance: NA
d_gene: NA
j_gene: TRBJ2-7
v_gene: TRBV12-3/TRBV12-4
CDR3nt: TGTGCCAGCAGTCCCGCCGTGGCCTACGAGCAGTACTTC
CDR3aa: CASSPAVAYEQYF

abundance: NA
d_gene: NA
j_gene: TRBJ1-5
v_gene: TRBV20-1
CDR3nt: TGCAGTGCTAGCTCCTTGGGATATGGCAATCAGCCCCAGCATTTT
CDR3aa: CSASSLGYGNQPQHF

abundance: NA
d_gene: NA
j_gene: TRBJ2-7
v_gene: TRBV9
CDR3nt: TGTGCCAGCAGCGTAGATGTGGGTAGAGGTTACGAGCAGTACTTC
CDR3aa: CASSVDVGRGYEQYF

abundance: NA
d_gene: TRBD2
j_gene: TRBJ2-1
v_gene: TRBV3-1
CDR3nt: TGTGCCAGCAGGGGGACTAGCTTCAGGGATGAGCAGTTCTTC
CDR3aa: CASRGTSFRDEQFF

abundance: few
d_gene: TRBD2
j_gene: TRBJ2-7
v_gene: TRBV29-1
CDR3nt: TGCAGCGTGCAACTAGCGGGATTCTACGAGCAGTACTTC
CDR3aa: CSVQLAGFYEQYF

abundance: NA
d_gene: NA
j_gene: TRBJ1-2
v_gene: TRBV7-9
CDR3nt: TGTGCCAGCAGCCCCTTACACCTAGTATATGGCTACACCTTC
CDR3aa: CASSPLHLVYGYTF

abundance: many
d_gene: NA
j_gene: TRBJ2-5
v_gene: TRBV7-2
CDR3nt: TGTGCCAGCAGCCCGTACATAACCCGAGAGACCCAGTACTTC
CDR3aa: CASSPYITRETQYF

abundance: NA
d_gene: TRBD2
j_gene: TRBJ2-3
v_gene: TRBV6-4
CDR3nt: TGTGCCAGCACCGCTAGCGGGGGGGTGACAGATACGCAGTATTTT
CDR3aa: CASTASGGVTDTQYF

abundance: NA
d_gene: TRBD1
j_gene: TRBJ1-1
v_gene: TRBV7-3
CDR3nt: TGTGCCAGCAGCTCGGGACAGGGGGCCCACACTGAAGCTTTCTTT
CDR3aa: CASSSGQGAHTEAFF

abundance: NA
d_gene: NA
j_gene: TRBJ1-5
v_gene: TRBV27
CDR3nt: TGTGCCAGCAAGCACCAGGGGACGGATCAGCCCCAGCATTTT
CDR3aa: CASKHQGTDQPQHF

abundance: few
d_gene: NA
j_gene: TRBJ2-5
v_gene: TRBV15
CDR3nt: TGTGCCACCAGCAGGGACAGCCTCCAGTACTTC
CDR3aa: CATSRDSLQYF

abundance: NA
d_gene: NA
j_gene: TRBJ2-7
v_gene: TRBV6-1
CDR3nt: TGTGCCAGCAGTGAACAGGTATCCTACGAGCAGTACTTC
CDR3aa: CASSEQVSYEQYF

abundance: few
d_gene: TRBD1
j_gene: TRBJ1-6
v_gene: TRBV6-2/TRBV6-3
CDR3nt: TGTGCCAGCAGGCGCGGGACAGGGAATTCACCCCTCCACTTT
CDR3aa: CASRRGTGNSPLHF

abundance: NA
d_gene: TRBD1
j_gene: TRBJ2-7
v_gene: TRBV29-1
CDR3nt: TGCAGCGTTGTAAGGGACAGCTCCTACGAGCAGTACTTC
CDR3aa: CSVVRDSSYEQYF

abundance: few
d_gene: NA
j_gene: TRBJ2-7
v_gene: TRBV10-3
CDR3nt: TGTGCCATCAGCGACGGGACACCCTACGAGCAGTACTTC
CDR3aa: CAISDGTPYEQYF

abundance: few
d_gene: TRBD2
j_gene: TRBJ2-7
v_gene: TRBV5-6
CDR3nt: TGTGCCAGCAGCTTTAGAGGCGGGGGATACGAGCAGTACTTC
CDR3aa: CASSFRGGGYEQYF

abundance: few
d_gene: TRBD1
j_gene: TRBJ1-2
v_gene: TRBV9
CDR3nt: TGTGCCAGCAGCGTAGACCACCGAGGGACAGGGGCCATCCTAGGCTATGGCTACACCTTC
CDR3aa: CASSVDHRGTGAILGYGYTF

abundance: few
d_gene: NA
j_gene: TRBJ2-1
v_gene: TRBV30
CDR3nt: TGTGCCTGGCGGGGGTCCTACAATGAGCAGTTCTTC
CDR3aa: CAWRGSYNEQFF

abundance: NA
d_gene: NA
j_gene: TRBJ1-1
v_gene: TRBV2
CDR3nt: TGTGCCAGCATGGGGGGATTGAACACTGAAGCTTTCTTT
CDR3aa: CASMGGLNTEAFF

abundance: NA
d_gene: TRBD1
j_gene: TRBJ1-1
v_gene: TRBV7-9
CDR3nt: TGTGCCAGCGCACCGACAGGGCGCACTGAAGCTTTCTTT
CDR3aa: CASAPTGRTEAFF

abundance: few
d_gene: NA
j_gene: TRBJ1-2
v_gene: TRBV12-3/TRBV12-4
CDR3nt: TGTGCCAGCAGTTTCGGGGAGGGGACCCTCTATGGCTACACCTTC
CDR3aa: CASSFGEGTLYGYTF

abundance: few
d_gene: TRBD2
j_gene: TRBJ2-1
v_gene: TRBV19
CDR3nt: TGTGCCAGTAGTGAACTAGCGGGGGCTAATGAGCAGTTCTTC
CDR3aa: CASSELAGANEQFF

abundance: NA
d_gene: TRBD1
j_gene: TRBJ2-7
v_gene: TRBV2
CDR3nt: TGTGCCAGCAGTGCGGACAGGAGCTCCTACGAGCAGTACTTC
CDR3aa: CASSADRSSYEQYF

abundance: many
d_gene: NA
j_gene: TRBJ2-2
v_gene: TRBV7-3
CDR3nt: TGTGCCACCCGATCAGGGAACACCGGGGAGCTGTTTTTT
CDR3aa: CATRSGNTGELFF

abundance: NA
d_gene: NA
j_gene: TRBJ1-1
v_gene: TRBV6-6
CDR3nt: TGTGCCAGCAGCAGGACGAAGAACACTGAAGCTTTCTTT
CDR3aa: CASSRTKNTEAFF

abundance: NA
d_gene: NA
j_gene: TRBJ1-1
v_gene: TRBV20-1
CDR3nt: TGCAGTGCCCCCCAGGGGAACACTGAAGCTTTCTTT
CDR3aa: CSAPQGNTEAFF

abundance: NA
d_gene: NA
j_gene: TRBJ2-3
v_gene: TRBV9
CDR3nt: TGTGCCAGCAGCGTAGAGGACCTGACAGATACGCAGTATTTT
CDR3aa: CASSVEDLTDTQYF

abundance: NA
d_gene: TRBD2
j_gene: TRBJ2-7
v_gene: TRBV20-1
CDR3nt: TGCAGTGCTAGAGATGTCGGCGGCGGGAGGGCCGGACCCTACGAGCAGTACTTC
CDR3aa: CSARDVGGGRAGPYEQYF

abundance: NA
d_gene: TRBD1
j_gene: TRBJ2-5
v_gene: TRBV6-2/TRBV6-3
CDR3nt: TGTGCCAGCAGTCTAACGGACAGGCTTCAAGAGACCCAGTACTTC
CDR3aa: CASSLTDRLQETQYF

abundance: NA
d_gene: TRBD1
j_gene: TRBJ1-1
v_gene: TRBV20-1
CDR3nt: TGCAGTGCTAGGGCAGGGGGGATTGGTGAAGCTTTCTTT
CDR3aa: CSARAGGIGEAFF

abundance: few
d_gene: TRBD1
j_gene: TRBJ1-1
v_gene: TRBV4-2
CDR3nt: TGTGCCAGCAGCATAGGACAGGGGCCGCCCGGTTTAGTGTCTGAAGCTTTCTTT
CDR3aa: CASSIGQGPPGLVSEAFF

abundance: few
d_gene: TRBD1
j_gene: TRBJ2-3
v_gene: TRBV20-1
CDR3nt: TGCAGTGCTAACAGACAGGGTCTTAGCACAGATACGCAGTATTTT
CDR3aa: CSANRQGLSTDTQYF

abundance: NA
d_gene: TRBD1
j_gene: TRBJ2-5
v_gene: TRBV6-9
CDR3nt: TGTGCCAGGAGAACAGGGGAGAGAGAGACCCAGTACTTC
CDR3aa: CARRTGERETQYF

abundance: NA
d_gene: NA
j_gene: TRBJ2-3
v_gene: TRBV7-3
CDR3nt: TGTGCCAGCAGCTTCAACGGGGGCCCGACAGATACGCAGTATTTT
CDR3aa: CASSFNGGPTDTQYF

abundance: NA
d_gene: TRBD1
j_gene: TRBJ2-7
v_gene: TRBV5-1
CDR3nt: TGCGCCAGCAGTTCGAACTACGGGACAGCTATCGACGAGCAGTACTTC
CDR3aa: CASSSNYGTAIDEQYF

abundance: few
d_gene: NA
j_gene: TRBJ1-3
v_gene: TRBV7-9
CDR3nt: TGTGCCAGCAGCTCCGGGGCCCGCTCTGGAAACACCATATATTTT
CDR3aa: CASSSGARSGNTIYF

abundance: NA
d_gene: NA
j_gene: TRBJ2-7
v_gene: TRBV4-1
CDR3nt: TGCGCCAGCAGCCACCGAAGGCATCGGAGGGGCGAGCAGTACTTC
CDR3aa: CASSHRRHRRGEQYF

abundance: NA
d_gene: NA
j_gene: TRBJ1-1
v_gene: TRBV12-3/TRBV12-4
CDR3nt: TGTGCCAGCATCAAGGACTCATTTGAGGCTTTCTTT
CDR3aa: CASIKDSFEAFF

abundance: NA
d_gene: NA
j_gene: TRBJ2-5
v_gene: TRBV4-1
CDR3nt: TGCGCCAGCAGCCAACAGGACTGGGGGTTAGAGACCCAGTACTTC
CDR3aa: CASSQQDWGLETQYF

abundance: NA
d_gene: TRBD2
j_gene: TRBJ2-3
v_gene: TRBV5-5
CDR3nt: TGTGCCAGCATCATTAGGTCGCTAGCGGGAGAGGGGGCCGTGTCGGATACGCAGTATTTT
CDR3aa: CASIIRSLAGEGAVSDTQYF

abundance: few
d_gene: TRBD1
j_gene: TRBJ2-5
v_gene: TRBV15
CDR3nt: TGTGCCACCAGCACCATGACAGGGCAAGAGACCCAGTACTTC
CDR3aa: CATSTMTGQETQYF

abundance: few
d_gene: TRBD1
j_gene: TRBJ1-6
v_gene: TRBV7-8
CDR3nt: TGTGCCACCCGACCCGGGACAGGGAATTCACCCCTCCACTTT
CDR3aa: CATRPGTGNSPLHF

abundance: NA
d_gene: NA
j_gene: TRBJ2-7
v_gene: TRBV28
CDR3nt: TGTGCCAGCAGTTGGGCGGGGCCTCCCTACGAGCAGTACTTC
CDR3aa: CASSWAGPPYEQYF

abundance: NA
d_gene: NA
j_gene: TRBJ1-1
v_gene: TRBV3-1
CDR3nt: TGTGCCAGCAGCCAAGAGGGGCGCCGAACTGAAGCTTTCTTT
CDR3aa: CASSQEGRRTEAFF

abundance: NA
d_gene: NA
j_gene: TRBJ2-7
v_gene: TRBV27
CDR3nt: TGTGCCAGCAGTTTATTTTCCCCCCGGGCAGGCTACGAGCAGTACTTC
CDR3aa: CASSLFSPRAGYEQYF

abundance: few
d_gene: NA
j_gene: TRBJ2-2
v_gene: TRBV23-1
CDR3nt: TGCGCCAGCAGTCAATCGACCGGACCGCACACCGGGGAGCTGTTTTTT
CDR3aa: CASSQSTGPHTGELFF

abundance: NA
d_gene: TRBD2
j_gene: TRBJ2-3
v_gene: TRBV29-1
CDR3nt: TGCAGCGTGACTAGCGGGAGATCAGATACGCAGTATTTT
CDR3aa: CSVTSGRSDTQYF

abundance: many
d_gene: NA
j_gene: TRBJ2-7
v_gene: TRBV12-3/TRBV12-4
CDR3nt: TGTGCCAGCAGTTTACTGGGCAGTAACGAGCAGTACTTC
CDR3aa: CASSLLGSNEQYF

abundance: few
d_gene: NA
j_gene: TRBJ1-1
v_gene: TRBV7-9
CDR3nt: TGTGCCAGCAGCTCCACGAGGGCTAAGACTGAAGCTTTCTTT
CDR3aa: CASSSTRAKTEAFF